These T cell receptor beta chains were read from a single sample in a study of blood T cells in healthy people across ages. TCRdb itself ran the 5' RACE reads through MiXCR, one entry per CDR3 protein. Here the sample spans about 780,000 distinct CDR3 sequences, around 68% being singletons. The sample comprised blood. The receptors here all came from a man aged 25-45 years in good health. CDR3s include the opening cysteine and the closing phenylalanine or tryptophan. A D gene is named only where the DNA matches it firmly. Only part of the rows carry a size: once, few, many, or a class if the clone is expanded.

J gene	D gene	clone size	V gene	CDR3 DNA	CDR3 protein
TRBJ2-7	TRBD1	NA	TRBV12-3/TRBV12-4	TGTGCCAGCAGTCTTCACAGGGGTTCCCCGCTTTACTACGAGCAGTACTTC	CASSLHRGSPLYYEQYF
TRBJ2-5	TRBD1	few	TRBV12-3/TRBV12-4	TGTGCCAGCAGTTTATTGCGGGGACAGGGCCAAGAGACCCAGTACTTC	CASSLLRGQGQETQYF
TRBJ2-3	TRBD2	once	TRBV12-3/TRBV12-4	TGTGCCAGCAGTTTAGGGACTAGTTCAGTGTCGCAGTATTTT	CASSLGTSSVSQYF
TRBJ2-3	TRBD1	NA	TRBV4-1	TGCGCCAGCAGCCAAGGGGACAGGGTAGTCGGAGATACGCAGTATTTT	CASSQGDRVVGDTQYF
TRBJ2-1	NA	NA	TRBV6-5	TGTGCCAGCAGTTACTTGACAGCGCGGGACTTATACAATGAGCAGTTCTTC	CASSYLTARDLYNEQFF
TRBJ1-2	NA	NA	TRBV6-2/TRBV6-3	TGTACCAGCAGTCCCCAGGGATCCTATGGCTACACCTTC	CTSSPQGSYGYTF
TRBJ2-7	NA	NA	TRBV5-1	TGCGTCAGCAGCTTGGCCGGCGTTAACTCCTACGAGCAGTACTTC	CVSSLAGVNSYEQYF
TRBJ2-1	TRBD2	NA	TRBV20-1	TGCAGTGCTTCCAAGCGGGGGGGCGTCAATGAGCAGTTCTTC	CSASKRGGVNEQFF
TRBJ2-1	TRBD2	NA	TRBV3-1	TGTGCCAGCAGCTACCAGCGGGGGGGGAGGCAGCAGTTCTTC	CASSYQRGGRQQFF
TRBJ2-3	TRBD2	once	TRBV28	TGTGCCAGCAGGAGGGACTACCTCACAGATACGCAGTATTTT	CASRRDYLTDTQYF
TRBJ2-3	NA	NA	TRBV11-2	TGTGCCAGCAGCTTAAGAGGCAGAGGGATTGATACGCAGTATTTT	CASSLRGRGIDTQYF
TRBJ2-5	NA	NA	TRBV6-6	TGTGCCAGCAGCCCCTTGGCGGCGGTAGCCGAGACCCAGTACTTC	CASSPLAAVAETQYF
TRBJ1-2	NA	NA	TRBV28	TGTGCCAGCAGACCCTCGAGGCCGGGCTACACCTTC	CASRPSRPGYTF
TRBJ2-7	TRBD1	NA	TRBV18	TGTGCCAGCTCACAAGCCAGGGGGCGAGTAGACGAGCAGTACTTC	CASSQARGRVDEQYF
TRBJ2-3	NA	few	TRBV28	TGTGCCAGCAGTTTGTCAGGTGGGAGTGGCACAGATACGCAGTATTTT	CASSLSGGSGTDTQYF
TRBJ2-3	NA	NA	TRBV5-1	TGCGCCAGCAGCGGTCGGACACCTAGCACAGATACGCAGTATTTT	CASSGRTPSTDTQYF
TRBJ1-2	TRBD1	NA	TRBV3-1	TGTGCCAGCAGCCAAGAGGACAGGCGGGGCTACACCTTC	CASSQEDRRGYTF
TRBJ2-1	NA	NA	TRBV29-1	TGCAGCACCTCAACCGGCAGGGAATGGAATGAGCAGTTCTTC	CSTSTGREWNEQFF
TRBJ1-5	NA	once	TRBV12-3/TRBV12-4	TGTGCCATCACCCAGGGGTATCAGCCCCAGCATTTT	CAITQGYQPQHF
TRBJ1-2	NA	many	TRBV2	TGTGCCAGCAGTGAAGACAGGGTTGACTATGGCTACACCTTC	CASSEDRVDYGYTF
TRBJ2-7	NA	NA	TRBV4-2	TGTGCCAGCAGCCAAGCCATCCGAGGGGACGTCTCCTACGAGCAGTACTTC	CASSQAIRGDVSYEQYF
TRBJ2-1	TRBD2	NA	TRBV6-1	TGTGCCAGCAGGGAGGGGACTAGCGGTTACAATGAGCAGTTCTTC	CASREGTSGYNEQFF
TRBJ2-5	TRBD1	NA	TRBV7-2	TGTGCCAGCAGCTTCGGAACGACAGGGGGCCGAGAGACCCAGTACTTC	CASSFGTTGGRETQYF
TRBJ2-3	NA	NA	TRBV13	TGTGCCAGCAGCTTGGGGGGGGCCTGGCGCACAGATACGCAGTATTTT	CASSLGGAWRTDTQYF
TRBJ2-7	NA	once	TRBV7-2	TGTGCCAGCAGTGCGACAGGACTGTTCTACGAGCAGTACTTC	CASSATGLFYEQYF
TRBJ2-7	TRBD2	NA	TRBV3-1	TGTGCCAGCAGCCAAGGTGGGACTAGCTACAATGAGCAGTACTTC	CASSQGGTSYNEQYF
TRBJ2-3	TRBD2	NA	TRBV4-3	TGCGCCAGCAGCCACGAAGGGCGGGGGGGGGATACGCAGTATTTT	CASSHEGRGGDTQYF
TRBJ1-2	NA	NA	TRBV3-1	TGTGCCAGCAGGCGGGACGGGAACTATGGCTACACCTTC	CASRRDGNYGYTF
TRBJ2-5	NA	NA	TRBV3-1	TGTGCCAGCAGCCAAGACAGCTTCCAAGAGACCCAGTACTTC	CASSQDSFQETQYF
TRBJ1-2	NA	NA	TRBV4-1	TGTGCCAGCAGCCAGCAACTCTATGGCTACACCTTC	CASSQQLYGYTF